This note documents a single TCR beta chain sequence. This record comes from a study of blood T cell repertoires in COVID-19. Clones were sequenced by immunoSEQ multiplex PCR, and TCRdb holds only the in-frame ones, with some missing. The sample lists more than 300,000 clones; around 92% were seen once. The CDR3 loop spans 18 amino acids. Germline-derived CDR1 and CDR2 are MNHNS and SASEGT. Trimming took 0 bases from V and 1 from J, leaving 19 bases between them. The chain is built from TRBV6-1 and TRBJ2-7, with D perhaps TRBD2 (6 bases). This TCR was recovered from a woman in her thirties who had recovered from COVID-19. The sample comprised PBMCs or T cells enriched from blood (not recorded which). The CDR3 protein is CASSEARGFGRASYEQYF. The CDR3 DNA follows: TGTGCCAGCAGTGAAGCTCGAGGCTTCGGGAGAGCTTCCTACGAGCAGTACTTC.